Below are 9 T cell receptor beta chains sequenced from a single sample in a study of blood T cell repertoires in COVID-19. Generated by immunoSEQ multiplex PCR, the TCRdb table keeps only in-frame clones and is missing some. This sample has some 290,000 clones, with 85% to 90% found just once. Sequencing was carried out using peripheral blood. The receptors here all came from a woman in her twenties or thirties with COVID-19, enrolled during active disease.

The chain links TRBV5-8 to TRBJ1-6; no firm D call. CDR1 and CDR2 (germline): SGHTS, YDEGEE. This CDR3 has 18 residues. Trimming removed 4 bases at V and 0 bases at J, with 17 bases between. This CDR3 reads CASSQPDLPVSYNSPLHF. The DNA for the CDR3 is TGTGCCAGCAGCCAACCGGACTTACCAGTCTCCTATAATTCACCCCTCCACTTT.

This chain links TRBV2 with TRBJ1-1; a possible D gene is TRBD1 (5 bases). Germline V gene lookup returns CDR1 SNHLY and CDR2 FYNNEI. The V and J ends lost 6 bases and 1 base respectively, with 15 bases between them. The CDR3 loop spans 15 amino acids. The CDR3 DNA sequence: TGTGCCAGCAGAGAAAGACAGAATAAGAACACTGAAGCTTTCTTT. Translation: CASRERQNKNTEAFF.

J is TRBJ2-1 and V is TRBV7-6; the match to TRBD2 covers 8 bases. CDR1 and CDR2 (germline): SGHVS, FNYEAQ. The length of the CDR3 is 17 residues. J lost 6 bases, V lost 5 bases, and 15 bases had no gene match. CDR3 region: CASSITQAGALFNEQFF. CDR3 sequence (DNA): TGTGCCAGCAGCATTACACAAGCGGGAGCCCTGTTCAATGAGCAGTTCTTC.

V gene TRBV28 combines with J gene TRBJ2-7; maybe TRBD2 (5 bases). The CDR3 has 11 amino acids. V was cut by 6 bases and J by 7 bases, with 10 bases left in between. Germline-derived CDR1 and CDR2 are MDHEN and SYDVKM. The CDR3 nucleotides read TGTGCCAGCAGCCTAAGGGAGGAGCAGTACTTC. As protein: CASSLREEQYF.

With respect to this clone: In the same sample, other DNA sequences code for this CDR3. The rearrangement links TRBV28 to TRBJ1-3, with TRBD1 identical over 8 bases. V shed 6 bases, J shed 2 bases, and the junction held 6 bases outside the gene matches. The length of the CDR3 is 15 residues. Germline values: CDR1 MDHEN, CDR2 SYDVKM. CDR3 nucleotides: TGTGCCAGCAGCCTCGGACAGGGAACTGGAAACACCATATATTTT. Its translation: CASSLGQGTGNTIYF.

V and J are TRBV30 and TRBJ1-4; 12 positions agree with TRBD1. The CDR3 is made up of 16 amino acids. The V segment lost 4 bases and the J segment 4 bases; nucleotides outside the gene matches: 7. CDR1 is GTSNPN, CDR2 SVGIG, per germline (reference sequence). The CDR3 sequence is CAWTSGTGGYNEKLFF. CDR3 nucleotides: TGTGCCTGGACCTCCGGGACAGGGGGCTATAATGAAAAACTGTTTTTT.

This chain uses TRBV10-3 with TRBJ1-1; D remains unclear. CDR3 length equals 12 residues. CDR1 is ENHRY, CDR2 SYGVKD, per germline. Trimming removed 7 bases from V and 5 bases from J, with 11 bases in between. The CDR3 coding sequence is TGTGCCATCAAAGGCTCGGAGACTGAAGCTTTCTTT. This encodes CAIKGSETEAFF.

In nucleotides, the CDR3 is TGTGCCAGCAGTGAAGCGGGGATCTGGGGAGAAGAGACCCAGTACTTC. This sequence encodes CASSEAGIWGEETQYF. The rearrangement joins TRBV2 to TRBJ2-5; maybe TRBD2 (5 bases). The germline V gene has CDR1 SNHLY and CDR2 FYNNEI. V gave up 0 bases and J gave up 3 bases, with 14 bases separating them. CDR3 size: 16 residues.

The J gene is TRBJ1-2, the V gene TRBV28; D unresolved. The CDR3 is 14 residues long. Trimming removed 6 bases from V and 4 bases from J, with 15 bases in between. The germline CDR1 and CDR2 sequences are MDHEN and SYDVKM. Here the CDR3 reads CASRWAALGYGYTF. In DNA form, the CDR3 reads TGTGCCAGCAGATGGGCCGCCTTAGGCTATGGCTACACCTTC.